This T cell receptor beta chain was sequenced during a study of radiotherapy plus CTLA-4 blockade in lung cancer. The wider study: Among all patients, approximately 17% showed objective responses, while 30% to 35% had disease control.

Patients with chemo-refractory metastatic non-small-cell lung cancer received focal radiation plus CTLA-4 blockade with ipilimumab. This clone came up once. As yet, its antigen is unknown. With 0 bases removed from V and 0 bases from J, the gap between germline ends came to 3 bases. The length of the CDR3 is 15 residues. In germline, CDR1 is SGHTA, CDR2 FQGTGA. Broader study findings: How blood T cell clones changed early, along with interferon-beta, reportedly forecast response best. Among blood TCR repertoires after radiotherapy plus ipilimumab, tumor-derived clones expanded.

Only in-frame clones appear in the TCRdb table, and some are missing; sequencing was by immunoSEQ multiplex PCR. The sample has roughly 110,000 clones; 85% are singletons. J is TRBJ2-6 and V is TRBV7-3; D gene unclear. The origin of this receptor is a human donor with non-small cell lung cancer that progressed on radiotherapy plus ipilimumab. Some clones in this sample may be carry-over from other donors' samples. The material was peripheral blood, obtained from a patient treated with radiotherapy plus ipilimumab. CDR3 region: CASSLTLSGANVLTF. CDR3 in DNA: TGTGCCAGCAGCTTAACCCTCTCTGGGGCCAACGTCCTGACTTTC.